This T cell receptor (beta chain) was identified in a study of cytomegalovirus exposure and HLA in healthy donors. The PCR contained 60 Vbeta and 13 Jbeta primers. Sequencing was performed with immunoSEQ multiplex PCR; in TCRdb, only in-frame clones are kept and a portion is missing. Here the sample spans 140,000 to 150,000 clones, roughly 9.8% being singletons. The germline V gene has CDR1 SNHLY and CDR2 FYNNEI. The CDR3 has 15 amino acids. Germline trimming cut 6 bases from V and 3 bases from J; bases unmatched to any gene: 10. This clone has just a few counts. The sequence was obtained from a man aged 45 to 65 in good health and CMV-seronegative. The J gene is TRBJ1-2, the V gene TRBV2; 7 positions agree with TRBD1. Sequenced sample: PBMCs. The CDR3 spells CASSGALTGDYGYTF. In nucleotides, the CDR3 is TGTGCCAGCAGCGGAGCCCTAACAGGGGACTATGGCTACACCTTC.